This entry lists 14 T cell receptor beta chains sequenced from one sample in a study of blood T cell repertoires in COVID-19. Clones were read by immunoSEQ multiplex PCR, and TCRdb kept only the in-frame ones, dropping some. This sample yields about 170,000 clones, of which more than 85% are seen a single time; under 3% belongs to the top ten. The sequencing sample was made of peripheral blood. The receptors were sampled from a woman older than 75 with COVID-19, enrolled during active disease.

The rearrangement joins TRBV9 to TRBJ2-2, with 10 bases that match TRBD1. There are 15 residues in the CDR3. Trimming at V came to 3 bases and at J to 3 bases, leaving 2 bases not matched to a gene. Germline V gene sequence: CDR1 SGDLS, CDR2 YYNGEE. CDR3 DNA sequence: TGTGCCAGCAGCGCCGGGACAGGGGACACCGGGGAGCTGTTTTTT. As protein: CASSAGTGDTGELFF.

The chain uses TRBV28 and TRBJ1-4, with 9 bases that match TRBD1. There are 16 residues in the CDR3. With V trimmed by 4 bases and J by 10 bases, 13 bases remained unmatched. The germline V gene encodes CDR1 MDHEN and CDR2 SYDVKM. The CDR3 reads CASSSPPGQGLGKLFF. The CDR3 DNA reads as TGTGCCAGCAGTTCTCCCCCCGGACAGGGGTTAGGAAAACTGTTTTTT.

The chain carries TRBV27 and TRBJ1-3; no clear D. Germline values: CDR1 MNHEY, CDR2 SMNVEV (reference sequence). This CDR3 is built from 16 residues. V lost 5 bases, J lost 1 base, and 15 bases lay in between. The CDR3 region has the DNA TGTGCCAGCAGTCCCAACTTCCGAGCTTCTGGAAACACCATATATTTT. Translated: CASSPNFRASGNTIYF.

The V and J genes are TRBV6-6 and TRBJ2-7, with 10 bases lining up with TRBD2. V lost 4 bases and J lost 6; bases outside the gene matches: 6. The CDR3 is 14 residues long. The germline V gene encodes CDR1 MNHNY and CDR2 SVGAGI (reference sequence). The CDR3 sequence is CASSFQREGREQYF. The CDR3 region has the DNA TGTGCCAGCAGTTTTCAGCGGGAGGGCCGCGAGCAGTACTTC.

The chain couples TRBV5-1 to TRBJ2-3; 12 positions agree with TRBD2. The CDR3 has 18 residues. Losses at the gene ends were 4 bases for V and 3 bases for J; bases not matched to a gene: 12. Germline loops: CDR1 SGHRS, CDR2 YFSETQ. CDR3 coding DNA: TGCGCCAGCAGCCCGCAGCCGCTAGCGGGAGGGCCGACAGATACGCAGTATTTT. This encodes CASSPQPLAGGPTDTQYF.

The CDR3 is CASSPVWAFLVREQYF. DNA of the CDR3: TGTGCCAGCAGTCCCGTTTGGGCGTTCTTGGTTCGCGAGCAGTACTTC. The V gene is TRBV28, the J gene TRBJ2-7; D is unclear. In germline, CDR1 is MDHEN, CDR2 SYDVKM. This CDR3 comprises 16 residues. V gave up 5 bases and J gave up 6 bases, with 23 bases separating them.

V gene TRBV25-1 combines with J gene TRBJ1-4; D is unresolved. With 10 bases removed from V and 0 bases from J, the gap between germline ends came to 9 bases. Germline CDR1 and CDR2: MGHDK and SYGVNS. The CDR3 has 13 amino acids. CDR3 DNA: TGTGCCACCCGCCGGGCAACTAATGAAAAACTGTTTTTT. Translating it yields CATRRATNEKLFF.

The chain couples TRBV28 to TRBJ2-3; TRBD1 agrees at 8 bases. Trimming cost V 5 bases and J 2 bases; bases outside gene matches: 9. This CDR3 spans 16 amino acids. Germline loops: CDR1 MDHEN, CDR2 SYDVKM. The CDR3 protein is CASSDSLGQDTDTQYF. The DNA of the CDR3 is TGTGCCAGCAGTGACTCTCTGGGACAGGACACAGATACGCAGTATTTT. Looking up the rest from reference TRBV28 and TRBJ2-3 gives the full variable domain: DVKVTQSSRYLVKRTGEKVFLECVQDMDHENMFWYRQDPGLGLRLIYFSYDVKMKEKGDIPEGYSVSREKKERFSLILESASTNQTSMYLCASSDSLGQDTDTQYFGPGTRLTVL.

This chain joins TRBV12-3 or TRBV12-4 and TRBJ1-2; 8 positions match TRBD1. There are 11 residues in the CDR3. The V gene end was trimmed by 4 bases and the J gene end by 8 bases; junction bases not matched to a gene: 0. The CDR3 DNA reads as TGTGCCAGCAGTTGGACAGGGGGCTACACCTTC. It yields the protein CASSWTGGYTF.

The J gene is TRBJ1-2, the V gene TRBV6-5; TRBD1 aligns across 7 bases. Germline V gives CDR1 MNHEY, CDR2 SVGAGI. The CDR3 has 15 amino acids. V dropped 2 bases and J dropped 7; count of bases not matched to a gene: 10. The DNA of the CDR3 is TGTGCCAGCAGTTACCGGGTACAGGGGTTTAGTGGCTACACCTTC. This encodes CASSYRVQGFSGYTF.

This sequence joins TRBV19 and TRBJ1-1; the D is unclear. The CDR3 covers 14 residues. Germline CDR1 reads LNHDA; CDR2 reads SQIVND (reference sequence). V lost 3 bases and J lost 1, with 9 bases in between. The CDR3 reads CASSIRAGNTEAFF. Written as DNA, the CDR3 is TGTGCCAGTAGTATTAGGGCGGGGAACACTGAAGCTTTCTTT. The variable domain in full, with the rest retrieved from reference TRBV19 and TRBJ1-1, is DGGITQSPKYLFRKEGQNVTLSCEQNLNHDAMYWYRQDPGQGLRLIYYSQIVNDFQKGDIAEGYSVSREKKESFPLTVTSAQKNPTAFYLCASSIRAGNTEAFFGQGTRLTVV.

The chain employs TRBV4-2 and TRBJ1-2; D is unclear. The CDR3 totals 15 residues. Germline V lookup: CDR1 LGHNA, CDR2 YNFKEQ. Trimming left V 0 bases short and J 0 bases short, with 8 bases between. In nucleotides, the CDR3 is TGTGCCAGCAGCCAAGACCCGGGTTCTAACTATGGCTACACCTTC. It specifies CASSQDPGSNYGYTF.

The V and J genes are TRBV12-3 or TRBV12-4 and TRBJ1-1; D remains unclear. V shed 5 bases and J shed 1 base, with 8 bases lying between them. The length of the CDR3 is 13 residues. CDR3: CASSERRNTEAFF. The DNA for the CDR3 is TGTGCCAGCAGTGAGCGGAGGAACACTGAAGCTTTCTTT.

The chain couples TRBV2 to TRBJ2-3; a possible D gene is TRBD2 (5 bases). Germline CDR1 and CDR2: SNHLY and FYNNEI. Trimming took off 10 bases at V and 7 bases at J, with 15 bases between the two ends. The CDR3 length is 12 residues. CDR3 in DNA: TGTGCCACCCTGAGGGCGGCCAATACGCAGTATTTT. Its translation is CATLRAANTQYF.